These 22 T cell receptor beta chains share one sample of origin, sequenced in a study of T cells expressing NK-cell markers (dated by TCRdb to about 2020). Library preparation employed 5' RACE. TCRdb shows the sequencer as Illumina HiSeq 2000. TCRdb reprocessed the reads into one record per CDR3 protein sequence, lacking DNA. The table kept for this sample lists approximately 460,000 distinct CDR3 sequences. The top ten clonotypes cover roughly 8% of the sample. Sequenced sample: blood T cells: a sorted CD56 or NKG2C T cell subset, CD4+ or CD8+ T cells, or bulk PBMC T cells (not recorded which). The receptors come from a woman between 18 and 69 years old in good health.

The V call is TRBV12-3 or TRBV12-4, the J call TRBJ2-1; TCRdb names TRBD2, which stays unverified in the absence of DNA. The CDR3 has 16 amino acids. This chain's CDR3 is CASSPPGLAGSNEQFF.

The V and J genes are TRBV6-2 or TRBV6-3 and TRBJ1-1; TCRdb outputs TRBD1, but without DNA this stays unchecked. This CDR3 has 15 amino acids. Germline values: CDR1 MNHEY, CDR2 SVGEGT. CDR3 loop: CASSYLGHLNTEAFF.

V and J are TRBV6-5 and TRBJ2-7. Germline V gene lookup returns CDR1 MNHEY and CDR2 SVGAGI. The length of the CDR3 is 16 residues. The CDR3 here is CASSYSIMGNAYEQYF.

V usage is TRBV20-1 and J usage is TRBJ2-2; the D call from TCRdb, TRBD2, cannot be confirmed without DNA. CDR1 is DFQATT, CDR2 SNEGSKA, per germline (reference sequence). There are 15 residues in the CDR3. CDR3 protein: CSAPTSGGGTGELFF.

The genes are TRBV12-3 or TRBV12-4 and TRBJ2-1; TCRdb's D call, TRBD1, is unchecked because there is no DNA. The CDR3 contains 16 residues. The CDR3 is CASRPPTGGGGNEQFF.

The gene calls are TRBV20-1 and TRBJ2-1; no DNA is available, so the TRBD2 call from TCRdb remains unchecked. The length of the CDR3 is 15 residues. CDR1 is DFQATT and CDR2 is SNEGSKA in the germline V gene (reference sequence). The CDR3 spells CSPQDGLALNNEQFF.

The V gene is TRBV4-1, the J gene TRBJ2-7; as DNA is missing, the TRBD1 call by TCRdb cannot be tested. CDR1 and CDR2 from the germline V gene are MGHRA and YSYEKL. The CDR3 consists of 14 residues. The CDR3 loop is CASSPWDNGDEQYF.

This chain links TRBV18 with TRBJ2-3; TCRdb picks TRBD2, but there is no DNA to check that call. The CDR3 runs to 17 residues. Per the germline V gene, CDR1 is KGHSH and CDR2 is LQKENI. This CDR3 reads CASSPPSASGTTDTQYF.

The gene calls are TRBV12-3 or TRBV12-4 and TRBJ2-5; there is no DNA to check the TCRdb D call of TRBD1. CDR3 length: 12 residues. The CDR3: CASSKGGFTQYF.

This chain connects TRBV5-1 to TRBJ1-1. Germline CDR1 is SGHRS and CDR2 is YFSETQ. CDR3 length equals 14 residues. CDR3 protein: CASSLTLMNTEAFF.

V usage is TRBV5-1 and J usage is TRBJ2-5; TCRdb calls TRBD1, which cannot be checked without DNA. The CDR3 runs to 16 residues. From germline, CDR1 is SGHRS and CDR2 YFSETQ. CDR3 region: CASSPAERGIKETQYF.

The CDR3 loop reads CASSTVFSETQYF. The chain couples TRBV19 to TRBJ2-5. This CDR3 spans 13 amino acids. Germline lookup yields CDR1 LNHDA and CDR2 SQIVND (reference sequence).

The chain joins TRBV6-5 to TRBJ2-2; the D call from TCRdb, TRBD2, cannot be confirmed without DNA. This CDR3 has 16 residues. Looked up from germline, CDR1 is MNHEY and CDR2 is SVGAGI. The CDR3 region is CASSFGTSGYTGELFF.

This chain uses TRBV20-1 with TRBJ2-6; TCRdb gives TRBD1 as the D gene, but with no DNA this cannot be confirmed. The CDR3 sequence is 17 residues long. The germline V gene has CDR1 DFQATT and CDR2 SNEGSKA (reference sequence). The CDR3 region is CSARGGTGGSGANVLTF.

J is TRBJ1-5 and V is TRBV5-5; TCRdb names TRBD1, which stays unverified in the absence of DNA. Per the germline V gene, CDR1 is SGHKS and CDR2 is YYEKEE (reference sequence). The length of the CDR3 is 15 residues. The CDR3 spells CASSYRVGDNQPQHF.

The chain links TRBV6-5 to TRBJ1-4; TCRdb lists TRBD1, though no DNA is available to test this call. The length of the CDR3 is 16 residues. CDR1 MNHEY and CDR2 SVGAGI come from the germline V gene. This chain's CDR3 is CASSYSGGVGDEKLFF.

The V gene is TRBV10-3, the J gene TRBJ1-5; there is no DNA to check the TCRdb D call of TRBD1. Germline V gene sequence: CDR1 ENHRY, CDR2 SYGVKD. CDR3 size: 14 residues. The CDR3 sequence is CAISEGDNYQPQHF.

The rearrangement uses TRBV6-2 or TRBV6-3 and TRBJ2-1; the TCRdb call, TRBD2, lacks DNA for checking. The CDR3 spans 16 residues. Germline values: CDR1 MNHEY, CDR2 SVGEGT. The CDR3: CASTPPGLPSYNEQFF.

The chain links TRBV3-1 to TRBJ2-3. The germline CDR1 and CDR2 sequences are LGHDT and YNNKEL (reference sequence). The CDR3 runs to 13 residues. CDR3 sequence: CASSRRSTDTQYF.

The rearrangement links TRBV28 to TRBJ2-3; TCRdb lists TRBD1, though no DNA is available to test this call. CDR1 and CDR2 from the germline V gene are MDHEN and SYDVKM. The CDR3 has 15 amino acids. CDR3 region: CASSTTGGGTDTQYF.

This chain joins TRBV6-5 and TRBJ2-2; TCRdb returns TRBD1, unconfirmable since there is no DNA. Germline CDR1 and CDR2: MNHEY and SVGAGI. The CDR3 totals 18 residues. CDR3 amino acids: CASRFSPPDRARAGELFF.

This chain links TRBV27 with TRBJ2-7; the TRBD1 assignment by TCRdb is unverifiable without DNA. CDR3 length equals 14 residues. Germline V lookup: CDR1 MNHEY, CDR2 SMNVEV (reference sequence). The CDR3: CASSPTEAGYEQYF.